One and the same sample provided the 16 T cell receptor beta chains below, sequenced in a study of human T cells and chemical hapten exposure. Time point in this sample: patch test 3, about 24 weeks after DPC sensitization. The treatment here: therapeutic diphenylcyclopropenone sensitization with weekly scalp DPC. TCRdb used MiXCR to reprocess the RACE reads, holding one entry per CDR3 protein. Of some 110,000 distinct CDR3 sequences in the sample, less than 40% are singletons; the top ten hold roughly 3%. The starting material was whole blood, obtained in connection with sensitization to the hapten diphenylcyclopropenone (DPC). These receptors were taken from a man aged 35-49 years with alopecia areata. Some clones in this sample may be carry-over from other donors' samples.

The CDR3 DNA follows: TGCAGTGCTAGGGGGACAGGGGGACAGACCCAGTACTTC. Amino acids: CSARGTGGQTQYF. The chain combines TRBV20-1 with TRBJ2-5; the match to TRBD1 covers 11 bases. V gave up 3 bases and J gave up 6 bases; unmatched junction bases: 3. The CDR3 has 13 residues. Germline V gene sequence: CDR1 DFQATT, CDR2 SNEGSKA (reference sequence).

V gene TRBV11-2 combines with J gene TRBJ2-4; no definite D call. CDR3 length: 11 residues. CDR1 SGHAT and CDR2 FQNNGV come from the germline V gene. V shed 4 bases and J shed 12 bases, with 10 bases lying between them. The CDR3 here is CASSSFRTQYF. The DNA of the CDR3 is TGTGCCAGCAGCTCCTTTCGGACTCAGTACTTC.

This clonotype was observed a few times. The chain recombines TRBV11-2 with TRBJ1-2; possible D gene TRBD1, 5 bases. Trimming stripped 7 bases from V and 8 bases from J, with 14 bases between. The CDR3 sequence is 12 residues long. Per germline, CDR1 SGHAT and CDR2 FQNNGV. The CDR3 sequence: CASTQTGAGYTF. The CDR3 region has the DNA TGTGCCAGCACCCAGACCGGGGCCGGCTACACCTTC.

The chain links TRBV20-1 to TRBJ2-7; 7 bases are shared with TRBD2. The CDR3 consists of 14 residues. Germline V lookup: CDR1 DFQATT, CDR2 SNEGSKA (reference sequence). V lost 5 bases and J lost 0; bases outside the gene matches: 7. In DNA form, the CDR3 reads TGCAGTGCTTCCGGGAGGTCCAGCTCCTACGAGCAGTACTTC. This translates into CSASGRSSSYEQYF.

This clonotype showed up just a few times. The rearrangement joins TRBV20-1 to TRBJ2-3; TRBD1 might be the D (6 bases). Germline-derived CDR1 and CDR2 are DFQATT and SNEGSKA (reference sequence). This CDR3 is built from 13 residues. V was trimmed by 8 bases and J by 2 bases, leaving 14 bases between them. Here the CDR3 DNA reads TGCAGTACATGGGGGCACCCCACAGATACGCAGTATTTT. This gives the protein CSTWGHPTDTQYF.

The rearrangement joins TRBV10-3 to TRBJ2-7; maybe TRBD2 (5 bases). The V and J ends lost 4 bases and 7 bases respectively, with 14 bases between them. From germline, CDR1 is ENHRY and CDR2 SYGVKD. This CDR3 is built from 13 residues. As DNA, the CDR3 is TGTGCCATCAGTGTCCAGTCGGAGGCGGAGCAGTACGTC. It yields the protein CAISVQSEAEQYV.

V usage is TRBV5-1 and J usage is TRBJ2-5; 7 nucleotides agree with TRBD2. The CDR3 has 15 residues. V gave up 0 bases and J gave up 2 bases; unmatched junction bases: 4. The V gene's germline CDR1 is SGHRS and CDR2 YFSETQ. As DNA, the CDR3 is TGCGCCAGCAGCTTGGTCCCGGGAGGACAAGAGACCCAGTACTTC. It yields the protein CASSLVPGGQETQYF.

The chain's CDR3 is CASSRLAGVEDTQYF. The CDR3 DNA follows: TGTGCCAGCAGCAGACTAGCGGGAGTAGAAGATACGCAGTATTTT. The V and J genes are TRBV13 and TRBJ2-3; 12 bases map to TRBD2. Unmatched junction bases numbered 5, after V lost 5 bases and J lost 5 bases. Looked up from germline, CDR1 is PRHDT and CDR2 is FYEKMQ (reference sequence). The CDR3 runs 15 residues. The whole variable domain, remainder taken from reference TRBV13 and TRBJ2-3, is AAGVIQSPRHLIKEKRETATLKCYPIPRHDTVYWYQQGPGQDPQFLISFYEKMQSDKGSIPDRFSAQQFSDYHSELNMSSLELGDSALYFCASSRLAGVEDTQYFGPGTRLTVL.

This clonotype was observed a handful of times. The CDR3 protein is CSVTKGQANTEAFF. CDR3 DNA sequence: TGCAGCGTCACAAAAGGACAGGCGAACACTGAAGCTTTCTTT. The chain has TRBV29-1 and TRBJ1-1; 7 positions agree with TRBD1. Germline V gives CDR1 SQVTM, CDR2 ANQGSEA. The J segment lost 1 base and the V segment lost 6 bases, leaving 8 bases of the junction unmatched. The CDR3 has 14 amino acids.

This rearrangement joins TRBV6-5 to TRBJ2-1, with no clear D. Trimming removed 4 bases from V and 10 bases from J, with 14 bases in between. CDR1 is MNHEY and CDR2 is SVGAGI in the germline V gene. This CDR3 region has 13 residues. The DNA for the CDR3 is TGTGCCAGCAGTTTGTTTTCATCGAGCGAGCAGTTCTTC. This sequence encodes CASSLFSSSEQFF.

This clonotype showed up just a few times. CDR3 coding DNA: TGCGCCAGCAGTGGACAGGGAGGTGGGGAGCAGTACGTC. Translating it yields CASSGQGGGEQYV. The chain is built from TRBV10-2 and TRBJ2-7; perhaps TRBD1 as D (7 bases). The germline V gene encodes CDR1 WSHSY and CDR2 SAAADI. The CDR3 is 13 residues long. V gave up 4 bases and J gave up 7 bases, with 14 bases separating them.

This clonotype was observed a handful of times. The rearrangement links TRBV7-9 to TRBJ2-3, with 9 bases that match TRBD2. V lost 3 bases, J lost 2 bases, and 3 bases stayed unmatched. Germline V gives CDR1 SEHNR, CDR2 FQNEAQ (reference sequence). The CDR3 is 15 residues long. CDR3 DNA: TGTGCCAGCAGCTTGACTAGCGGAAACACAGATACGCAGTATTTT. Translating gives CASSLTSGNTDTQYF.

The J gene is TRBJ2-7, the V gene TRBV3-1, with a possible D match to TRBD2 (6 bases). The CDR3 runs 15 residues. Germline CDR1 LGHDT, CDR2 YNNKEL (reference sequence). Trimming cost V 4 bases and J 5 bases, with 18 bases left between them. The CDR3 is CASSPGTASPHEQYF. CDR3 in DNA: TGTGCCAGCAGCCCCGGGACTGCTAGTCCCCACGAGCAGTACTTC.

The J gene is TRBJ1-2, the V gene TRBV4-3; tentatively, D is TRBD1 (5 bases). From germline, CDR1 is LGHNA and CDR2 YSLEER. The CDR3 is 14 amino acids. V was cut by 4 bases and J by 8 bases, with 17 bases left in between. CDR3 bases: TGCGCCAGCAGCCGCGGGACGCCGGGGGAGGGCTACACCTTC. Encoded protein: CASSRGTPGEGYTF.

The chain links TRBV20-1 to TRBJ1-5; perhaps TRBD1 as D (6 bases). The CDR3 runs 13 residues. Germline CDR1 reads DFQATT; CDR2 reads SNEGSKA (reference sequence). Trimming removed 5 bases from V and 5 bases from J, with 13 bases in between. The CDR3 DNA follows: TGCAGTGCTGAACCCCCAGGGGATCAGCCCCAGCATTTT. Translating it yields CSAEPPGDQPQHF.

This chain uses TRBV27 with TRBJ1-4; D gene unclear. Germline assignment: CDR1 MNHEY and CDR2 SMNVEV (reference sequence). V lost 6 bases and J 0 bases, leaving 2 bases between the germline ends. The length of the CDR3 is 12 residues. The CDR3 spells CASRATNEKLFF. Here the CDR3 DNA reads TGTGCCAGCAGAGCAACTAATGAAAAACTGTTTTTT. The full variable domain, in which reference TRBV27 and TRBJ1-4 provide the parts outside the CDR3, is EAQVTQNPRYLITVTGKKLTVTCSQNMNHEYMSWYRQDPGLGLRQIYYSMNVEVTDKGDVPEGYKVSRKEKRNFPLILESPSPNQTSLYFCASRATNEKLFFGSGTQLSVL.